This T cell receptor beta chain was identified in a study of T cells in Graves' hyperthyroidism and ophthalmopathy. Study observations and caveats: In the analysis, a 13 V-J model separated ophthalmopathy from stable hyperthyroidism.

There were TCR beta CDR3 regions amplified from RNA transcripts. HTBI primers drove first-round RT-PCR of the TCR CDR3. One entry per CDR3 protein results from TCRdb running MiXCR on the multiplex PCR reads. Of roughly 500,000 distinct CDR3 sequences listed, roughly 16% were seen once; the top ten hold around 28%. To note about this clonotype: Its specificity is unknown.

CDR1 is SGHRS and CDR2 is YFSETQ in the germline V gene. The V gene end was trimmed by 0 bases and the J gene end by 9 bases; junction bases not matched to a gene: 12. The CDR3 consists of 16 residues. The sample taken for sequencing was blood. The receptor was derived from a woman in her 30s with Graves' ophthalmopathy. The chain links TRBV5-1 to TRBJ2-1; 7 positions agree with TRBD2. CDR3 coding DNA: TGCGCCAGCAGCTTGGATCCCGGGACTTGGGAGGGTGAGCAGTTCTTC. Translation: CASSLDPGTWEGEQFF.